The present TCR beta chain was sequenced within a study of T-cell reconstitution after alpha-beta-depleted transplantation in children. Construction of the TCRbeta library involved unique molecular identifiers. Each CDR3 protein is one row after TCRdb ran MiXCR on the PCR reads. Found here are 90,000 to 120,000 distinct CDR3 sequences, almost 6.5% of them singletons; the top ten hold approximately 23%. Per germline, CDR1 MGHRA and CDR2 YSYEKL. This CDR3 has 17 residues. Trimming removed 0 bases from V and 0 bases from J, with 13 bases in between. The specimen comprised PBMCs, mostly from graft donor cells, sampled 360 days after TCRalphabeta/CD19-depleted stem cell transplant. This clonotype was sampled from a male patient between 2 and 15 years old who had a stem cell transplant for acute lymphoblastic leukemia, so the T cells may come from the graft donor. The chain links TRBV4-1 to TRBJ2-3; D is possibly TRBD2 (6 bases). The CDR3 sequence: CASSQDLAGPSTDTQYF. CDR3 nucleotide sequence: TGCGCCAGCAGCCAAGACTTGGCGGGACCCAGCACAGATACGCAGTATTTT.